The 12 T cell receptor beta chains below come from one sample, sequenced in a study of blood T cell repertoires in COVID-19. Data came from immunoSEQ multiplex PCR; TCRdb stores just in-frame clones and leaves some out. The sample carries some 41,000 clones, roughly nine tenths recorded once. The sequenced sample consisted of peripheral blood. These TCRs come from a woman in her 30s in a cohort sampled during active COVID-19.

The chain recombines TRBV19 with TRBJ2-3; 13 positions agree with TRBD2. CDR3 size: 18 residues. Trimming took 4 bases from V and 2 from J; bases not matched to a gene: 9. Germline CDR1 LNHDA, CDR2 SQIVND (reference sequence). Written as DNA, the CDR3 is TGTGCCAGTAGTAGCCTTGGGACTAGCGGGGAAACCACAGATACGCAGTATTTT. Protein product: CASSSLGTSGETTDTQYF.

The chain joins TRBV11-2 to TRBJ1-4; no clear D. CDR3 length equals 16 residues. Germline V CDR1 and CDR2: SGHAT, FQNNGV. Trimming pared 3 bases from V and 1 base from J, leaving 12 bases between. The CDR3, as DNA: TGTGCCAGCAGCTTGGCGGACGGGAAAACTAATGAAAAACTGTTTTTT. It codes for CASSLADGKTNEKLFF.

This clone was detected only once. The V call is TRBV5-6, the J call TRBJ1-2; weak D call: TRBD1 (6 bases). There are 14 residues in the CDR3. V was trimmed by 4 bases and J by 8 bases, leaving 18 bases between them. Germline CDR1 SGHDT, CDR2 YYEEEE. In nucleotides, the CDR3 is TGTGCCAGCAGCACACGTCCGTCGGGGGGCGGCTACACCTTC. This sequence encodes CASSTRPSGGGYTF.

The chain links TRBV29-1 to TRBJ2-7; 7 positions agree with TRBD1. This CDR3 spans 11 amino acids. Germline V gene lookup returns CDR1 SQVTM and CDR2 ANQGSEA. J was trimmed by 2 bases and V by 7 bases; bases with no gene match: 2. The DNA of the CDR3 is TGCAGCGCCGGACAGGCCTACGAGCAGTACTTC. This encodes CSAGQAYEQYF.

V and J are TRBV24-1 and TRBJ2-7, with a possible D match to TRBD1 (6 bases). The V and J ends lost 4 bases and 5 bases respectively, with 17 bases between them. There are 15 residues in the CDR3. Germline CDR1 is KGHDR and CDR2 is SFDVKD. The chain's CDR3 is CATSDPQGNLHEQYF. The DNA for the CDR3 is TGTGCCACCAGTGACCCTCAGGGGAATCTTCACGAGCAGTACTTC.

The CDR3 nucleotides are TGCGCCAGCAGCTCAATACCGACTTCAGGGTATGGCTACACCTTC. The encoded protein is CASSSIPTSGYGYTF. This sequence joins TRBV5-1 and TRBJ1-2, with a possible D match to TRBD1 (5 bases). The V gene lost 3 bases and the J gene lost 5 bases, with 17 bases spanning the gap. Germline CDR1 reads SGHRS; CDR2 reads YFSETQ. The CDR3 length is 15 residues.

The chain has TRBV4-1 and TRBJ1-2; D unresolved. V was clipped by 3 bases and J by 6 bases, with 14 bases between them. Germline-derived CDR1 and CDR2 are MGHRA and YSYEKL. The CDR3 loop spans 14 amino acids. CDR3 bases: TGCGCCAGCAGCCAGTACCCCGAGTCACATGGCTACACCTTC. This sequence encodes CASSQYPESHGYTF.

V usage is TRBV19 and J usage is TRBJ1-3, with TRBD1 as a possible D gene (5 bases). From germline, CDR1 is LNHDA and CDR2 SQIVND (reference sequence). V lost 3 bases and J lost 0, with 15 bases in between. This CDR3 region has 17 residues. The CDR3 loop reads CASSIRLHDSSGNTIYF. For the CDR3, the DNA is TGTGCCAGTAGTATTCGACTCCATGACAGCTCTGGAAACACCATATATTTT.

The table lists this clone with a count of one. The chain recombines TRBV6-2 or TRBV6-3 with TRBJ1-2, with a possible D match to TRBD1 (6 bases). The V end was cut by 2 bases, the J end by 4 bases, with 17 bases between. The CDR3 has 16 residues. The germline V gene encodes CDR1 MNHEY and CDR2 SVGEGT. CDR3 protein: CASSYPDTRTAYGYTF. The DNA for the CDR3 is TGTGCCAGCAGTTACCCAGATACAAGGACAGCCTATGGCTACACCTTC.

This clone was detected only a few times. The V gene is TRBV5-4, the J gene TRBJ2-7, with D unresolved. V lost 2 bases and J 3 bases, leaving 15 bases between the germline ends. Germline V lookup: CDR1 SGHNT, CDR2 YYREEE (reference sequence). The length of the CDR3 is 15 residues. The CDR3 reads CASSFAAPLSYEQYF. For the CDR3, the DNA is TGTGCCAGCAGCTTTGCGGCTCCCCTAAGCTACGAGCAGTACTTC.

The chain carries TRBV28 and TRBJ1-1; no reliable D call. Germline V CDR1 and CDR2: MDHEN, SYDVKM. The CDR3 is 15 amino acids. Trimming removed 8 bases from V and 5 bases from J, with 21 bases in between. Here the CDR3 DNA reads TGTGCCAGCCGATCGGCAGGAGGAGGAACTACTGAAGCTTTCTTT. Amino acid sequence: CASRSAGGGTTEAFF.

V gene TRBV6-6 combines with J gene TRBJ1-4, with TRBD1 matching 7 bases. This CDR3 region has 15 residues. Germline V gives CDR1 MNHNY, CDR2 SVGAGI (reference sequence). Trimming cost V 2 bases and J 8 bases; bases outside gene matches: 8. CDR3 sequence reads: CASSYEGAATEKLFF. For the CDR3, the DNA is TGTGCCAGCAGTTACGAGGGGGCTGCGACGGAAAAACTGTTTTTT.